Listed below are T cell receptor beta chains from one sample, sequenced in a study of blood T cell repertoires in COVID-19. The data were produced by immunoSEQ multiplex PCR, yet TCRdb's version contains in-frame clones alone and is incomplete. The data show about 490,000 clones, approximately 85% seen once. Sequences were obtained from peripheral blood. These receptors all stem from a human donor in a cohort sampled during active COVID-19. Each CDR3 is given with its conserved first and last residue. D genes are given only for firm matches. Size values are once, few and many counts, or a class for expanded clones, and some rows have none.

d_call j_call v_call clone_size cdr3_nt cdr3_aa
NA TRBJ1-5 TRBV2 NA TGTGCCAGCAGGCCGAACAGTCTCAATCAGCCCCAGCATTTT CASRPNSLNQPQHF
NA TRBJ1-1 TRBV28 NA TGTGCCAGCAGTAGCGACGGTGAAGCTTTCTTT CASSSDGEAFF
TRBD1 TRBJ2-3 TRBV15 NA TGTGCCACCAGCGGAGGACAGGGGATGTGGACAGATACGCAGTATTTT CATSGGQGMWTDTQYF
TRBD1 TRBJ1-5 TRBV19 once TGTGCCAGTAACGGACAGGGAAAGGGCAATCAGCCCCAGCATTTT CASNGQGKGNQPQHF
NA TRBJ1-2 TRBV6-5 NA TGTGCCAGCAAGGGGCAGGTATCCAGCTATGGCTACACCTTC CASKGQVSSYGYTF
TRBD1 TRBJ2-7 TRBV3-1/TRBV3-2 NA TGTGCCAGCAGCCCTAGGGGACAGGGTCCCTACTACGAGCAGTACTTC CASSPRGQGPYYEQYF
TRBD2 TRBJ2-7 TRBV4-2 NA TGTGCCAGCAGCCAAGATCTGGTAGCGGGAGGGTCCTCTGGGGAGCAGTACTTC CASSQDLVAGGSSGEQYF
TRBD1 TRBJ2-1 TRBV10-2 NA TGCGCCAGCATAATCGAGGACAGGGGAACCTACAATGAGCAGTTCTTC CASIIEDRGTYNEQFF
TRBD2 TRBJ2-7 TRBV5-4 NA TGTGCCAGCAGCTTGGCGGGAGGAGTTTCGGAATACTTC CASSLAGGVSEYF
TRBD1 TRBJ1-5 TRBV19 NA TGTGCCAGTAGTAAACAGGGGGACAATCAGCCCCAGCATTTT CASSKQGDNQPQHF
NA TRBJ1-1 TRBV21-1 NA TGTGCCAGCAGCAAAGGTTCCGTTGAAGCTTTCTTT CASSKGSVEAFF
NA TRBJ2-4 TRBV18 NA TGTGCCAGCTCACCACCCCAAAGGACTACCCCGTTTAGCGTTGCCAAAAACATTCAGTACTTC CASSPPQRTTPFSVAKNIQYF
NA TRBJ1-5 TRBV28 few TGTGCCAGCAGTAGCGGTGGGCTCAATCAGCCCCAGCATTTT CASSSGGLNQPQHF
NA TRBJ1-1 TRBV25-1 NA TGTGCCAGCAGCGGCATGGGGCTCACTGAAGCTTTCTTT CASSGMGLTEAFF
NA TRBJ1-5 TRBV7-2 NA TGTGCCAGCAGCTTATGGGCAGCTAATCAGCCCCAGCATTTT CASSLWAANQPQHF
NA TRBJ2-4 TRBV11-3 NA TGTGCCAGCAGCTCCCCCCAGGAGGGCAAAAACATTCAGTACTTC CASSSPQEGKNIQYF
TRBD2 TRBJ2-3 TRBV7-7 NA TGTGCTAGCAGCTTAGGACCAAGCGGGGGCACAGATACGCAGTATTTT CASSLGPSGGTDTQYF
NA TRBJ1-2 TRBV6-1 NA TGTGCCAGCAGTGAAGACAGTGATTTCTATGGCTACACCTTC CASSEDSDFYGYTF
TRBD1 TRBJ2-2 TRBV11-2 NA TGTGCCAGCAGCCAGAATGGACAGGGCCCCACCGGGGAGCTGTTTTTT CASSQNGQGPTGELFF
TRBD2 TRBJ2-7 TRBV4-1 NA TGCGCCAGCAGCCACCCCCAGGGCGGGAGTTACGAGCAGTACTTC CASSHPQGGSYEQYF
TRBD2 TRBJ2-3 TRBV4-1 once TGCGCCAGCAGCCAAGAAGGGACTAGCGGGAGCACAGATACGCAGTATTTT CASSQEGTSGSTDTQYF
NA TRBJ1-5 TRBV18 few TGTGCCAGCTCATCGGGAGACAGAACCAATCAGCCCCAGCATTTT CASSSGDRTNQPQHF
TRBD1 TRBJ2-1 TRBV5-6 NA TGTGCCAGCAGCTCGCCATCCGGGACAGGAGTACCCAATGAGCAGTTCTTC CASSSPSGTGVPNEQFF
NA TRBJ2-1 TRBV5-1 NA TGCGCCAGCAGCTTGTCAACTCCCTCCTACAATGAGCAGTTCTTC CASSLSTPSYNEQFF
NA TRBJ1-2 TRBV24-1 NA TGTGCCACCAGTGAACTCGGCGGTGGCTACACCTTC CATSELGGGYTF
NA TRBJ2-1 TRBV5-1 few TGCGCCAGCAGCTTGGGGCCCGGGTCAATCAATGAGCAGTTCTTC CASSLGPGSINEQFF
NA TRBJ2-7 TRBV3-1/TRBV3-2 NA TGTGCCAGCAGCCTTAACCGGGAGCAGTACTTC CASSLNREQYF
NA TRBJ2-1 TRBV5-1 few TGCGCCAGCAGCTTCGCTCCAAGCACCTCCCCTGAGCAGTTCTTC CASSFAPSTSPEQFF
NA TRBJ2-1 TRBV7-8 NA TGTGCCAGCAGCCCTGGAGTATATGAGCAGTTCTTC CASSPGVYEQFF
NA TRBJ1-2 TRBV11-1 NA TGTGCCAGCAGCTTAAGACAGTATTCTAACTATGGCTACACCTTC CASSLRQYSNYGYTF
TRBD1 TRBJ2-3 TRBV6-6 NA TGTGCCAGCACGGGACAGGGATTGTCAGATACGCAGTATTTT CASTGQGLSDTQYF
NA TRBJ1-2 TRBV5-3 NA TGTGCCAGAAGCTGGCCCGAACAGGCTGGGGGCTACACCTTC CARSWPEQAGGYTF
NA TRBJ1-5 TRBV24-1 NA TGTGCCACCAGTGATCCACGACAGGGCAATCAGCCCCAGCATTTT CATSDPRQGNQPQHF
TRBD2 TRBJ2-1 TRBV7-3 NA TGTGCCAGCAGCTTATCCTTCCTAGCGGGAGATTGGGAGCAGTTCTTC CASSLSFLAGDWEQFF
NA TRBJ2-5 TRBV7-8 NA TGTGCCAGCAGCTTATCGGGAGAGACCCAGTACTTC CASSLSGETQYF
TRBD1 TRBJ2-4 TRBV3-1/TRBV3-2 NA TGTGCCAGCAGCCAAGGACAGGGAGAAAACATTCAGTACTTC CASSQGQGENIQYF
TRBD2 TRBJ2-3 TRBV5-1 NA TGCGCCAGCAGCTTAGCGGGAGCGGATTATGCAGATACGCAGTATTTT CASSLAGADYADTQYF
NA TRBJ1-2 TRBV28 NA TGTGCCAGCAGTTTTAACCAGAGGTACGGCTACACCTTC CASSFNQRYGYTF
NA TRBJ2-5 TRBV7-2 NA TGTGCCAGCAGCCGAGACAGCCAAGAGACCCAGTACTTC CASSRDSQETQYF
NA TRBJ1-2 TRBV6-5 NA TGTGCCAGCAGTTACTCCCAAGAGCGGGGCTACACCTTC CASSYSQERGYTF
TRBD1 TRBJ1-6 TRBV7-9 NA TGTGCCAGCGGGGTCGGGGCCACAGGGGGCGGTTCACCCCTCCACTTT CASGVGATGGGSPLHF
NA TRBJ1-1 TRBV7-9 NA TGTGCCAGCAGCTCCATTCGGTACACTGAAGCTTTCTTT CASSSIRYTEAFF
NA TRBJ2-2 TRBV7-2 once TGTGCCAGCAGCTTAAACGGCAACCCGGGGACCGGGGAGCTGTTTTTT CASSLNGNPGTGELFF
NA TRBJ2-3 TRBV5-1 NA TGCGCCAGCTTCCCAGGATCAGGGTTTATCTCGGATACGCAGTATTTT CASFPGSGFISDTQYF
TRBD2 TRBJ2-3 TRBV7-3 NA TGTGCCAGCAGCAAGGGCGGGAGTTACACAGATACGCAGTATTTT CASSKGGSYTDTQYF
NA TRBJ1-3 TRBV3-1/TRBV3-2 NA TGTGCCAGCAGCCAAGAATGGGGGCCGGGAAACACCATATATTTT CASSQEWGPGNTIYF
NA TRBJ2-1 TRBV7-3 NA TGTGCCAGCAGTCCCTCTAGCGCCTACAATGAGCAGTTCTTC CASSPSSAYNEQFF
NA TRBJ1-1 TRBV2 NA TGTGCCGGAACCACAGGGTTCGGGTCTGAAGCTTTCTTT CAGTTGFGSEAFF
NA TRBJ1-2 TRBV7-2 NA TGTGCCAGCAGCCCCCCCGGGACACCGGTCTATGGCTACACCTTC CASSPPGTPVYGYTF
NA TRBJ1-1 TRBV18 NA TGTGCCAGCTCACCACGTGAGGGTACTGAAGCTTTCTTT CASSPREGTEAFF
TRBD1 TRBJ1-1 TRBV10-3 NA TGTGCCATCAGTGATCTAGGGGGCGGAATTGAAGCTTTCTTT CAISDLGGGIEAFF
NA TRBJ2-5 TRBV7-2 NA TGTGCCAGCAGCCTCAAATGGTCCAGGCGCCAGGAGACCCAGTACTTC CASSLKWSRRQETQYF
NA TRBJ2-7 TRBV28 NA TGTGCCAGCAGGGGTAGGCACCGGGACGAGCAGTACTTC CASRGRHRDEQYF
NA TRBJ1-1 TRBV5-4 NA TGTGCCAGCAGCCCCTTACAGGGTTCAGGGACTGAAGCTTTCTTT CASSPLQGSGTEAFF
NA TRBJ2-3 TRBV5-4 NA TGTGCCAGCAGCTCGAGGACTCTAGCGAGCACCCTTGATACGCAGTATTTT CASSSRTLASTLDTQYF
NA TRBJ1-1 TRBV12-3/TRBV12-4 NA TGTGCCAGCAGTCCAAACACTGAAGCTTTCTTT CASSPNTEAFF
NA TRBJ1-4 TRBV27 NA TGTGCCAGCAGTCCTAACAGGCCTCCGGAAGGAAAACTGTTTTTT CASSPNRPPEGKLFF
NA TRBJ1-2 TRBV7-2 NA TGTGCCAGCAGCTTAGAACCGGGCTATGGCTACACCTTC CASSLEPGYGYTF
NA TRBJ2-2 TRBV5-6 NA TGTGCCAGCAGCTTCATTAGCGTCACCGGGGAGCTGTTTTTT CASSFISVTGELFF
NA TRBJ2-1 TRBV4-1 once TGCGCCAGCAGCCAATTCTCGCGGGTGAGCTCCTACAATGAGCAGTTCTTC CASSQFSRVSSYNEQFF